This T cell receptor beta chain was profiled in a study of cytomegalovirus exposure and HLA in healthy donors. As for the study in general: Earlier, approximately 190 million T cells were analyzed, and about 100 million unique TCR beta sequences were found among them.

Vbeta (60) and Jbeta (13) primers were used in the PCR. TCRdb keeps only in-frame clones here, not all; method: immunoSEQ multiplex PCR. This sample contains over 60,000 clones. To note about this clone: Its target is unknown.

Study results and limitations: Reports described diagnosis of cytomegalovirus status by the classifier as highly specific and sensitive.

Germline CDR1 reads SGDLS; CDR2 reads YYNGEE. Trimming pared 0 bases from V and 2 bases from J, leaving 11 bases between. The CDR3 loop spans 15 amino acids. The specimen was PBMCs. The source is a female donor in good health and CMV-seropositive. The gene calls are TRBV9 and TRBJ1-2; D remains unclear. CDR3 region: CASSVGREENYGYTF. CDR3 DNA: TGTGCCAGCAGCGTAGGGAGGGAGGAAAACTATGGCTACACCTTC.